The 25 T cell receptor beta chains listed next were all sequenced from one sample in a study of blood T cell repertoires in COVID-19 (dated by TCRdb to 2020 to 2022). Library prep was done by the immunoSEQ multiplex PCR assay. Drawn from immuneACCESS, this table holds only the in-frame rearrangements with V and J called that TCRdb kept. Clones are partly lost; checked studies trace under half to an unresolved V gene and leave the rest unexplained. For this sample the table gives under 500,000 clones, of which 85% to 90% were detected only once. The top ten clones comprise roughly 4% of the sample. Sequencing was done on a sample of peripheral blood. All receptors come from a woman in her thirties with acute or convalescent COVID-19.

The chain recombines TRBV11-2 with TRBJ2-3; TRBD1 matches at 7 bases. J lost 4 bases, V lost 6 bases, and 10 bases had no gene match. This CDR3 has 15 amino acids. The germline V gene has CDR1 SGHAT and CDR2 FQNNGV. Written as DNA, the CDR3 is TGTGCCAGCAGGCAGAAACAGGGGCGGGCAGATACGCAGTATTTT. Protein: CASRQKQGRADTQYF.

This clone was counted a single time. The chain is built from TRBV7-9 and TRBJ1-4; weak D call: TRBD1 (5 bases). Per the germline V gene, CDR1 is SEHNR and CDR2 is FQNEAQ (reference sequence). This CDR3 is built from 17 residues. V was pared by 5 bases and J by 5 bases, with 21 bases between. The CDR3 nucleotides read TGTGCCAGCAGCCGTTGGAGGGGCGACGCAGAAAATGAAAAACTGTTTTTT. This sequence encodes CASSRWRGDAENEKLFF.

The V and J genes are TRBV4-2 and TRBJ1-2; D perhaps matches TRBD1 (6 bases). V lost 0 bases and J 0 bases, leaving 17 bases between the germline ends. This CDR3 has 18 residues. CDR1 and CDR2 from the germline V gene are LGHNA and YNFKEQ. CDR3 sequence (DNA): TGTGCCAGCAGCCAAGATCAAGGCCTGACAGGAGCTAACTATGGCTACACCTTC. Translation: CASSQDQGLTGANYGYTF.

The gene calls are TRBV7-3 and TRBJ2-3; 7 bases agree with TRBD2. The trim removed 5 bases at V and 0 bases at J, leaving 5 bases unmatched. This CDR3 region has 15 residues. Germline-derived CDR1 and CDR2 are SGHTA and FQGTGA. The CDR3 reads CASSPSGTSTDTQYF. The CDR3 DNA reads as TGTGCCAGCAGCCCTAGCGGAACTAGCACAGATACGCAGTATTTT.

V gene TRBV6-4 combines with J gene TRBJ2-2, with 8 bases fitting TRBD2. The CDR3 contains 15 residues. Germline V gene sequence: CDR1 MRHNA, CDR2 SNTAGT. Trimming at V came to 6 bases and at J to 1 base, leaving 4 bases not matched to a gene. The CDR3 bases are TGTGCCAGCAGGAAAAGCGGGGGGAACACCGGGGAGCTGTTTTTT. It codes for CASRKSGGNTGELFF.

The CDR3 nucleotides read TGCGCCAGCAGCTCCGGGGGGGGCCTCAATGAGCAGTTCTTC. It translates to CASSSGGGLNEQFF. V is TRBV5-1 and J is TRBJ2-1; TRBD2 agrees at 8 bases. Looked up from germline, CDR1 is SGHRS and CDR2 is YFSETQ. This CDR3 is built from 14 residues. J gave up 6 bases and V 3 bases, and 5 bases lay outside the gene matches.

This chain joins TRBV24-1 and TRBJ2-7, with TRBD1 identical over 12 bases. The germline gives CDR1 KGHDR, CDR2 SFDVKD. Germline trimming cut 9 bases from V and 7 bases from J; bases unmatched to any gene: 12. The CDR3 sequence is 15 residues long. In nucleotides, the CDR3 is TGTGCCACCCGGCCCGGGACAGGGGGCGCCTGGGAGCAGTACTTC. Encoded protein: CATRPGTGGAWEQYF.

V usage is TRBV4-1 and J usage is TRBJ1-5; TRBD1 is a possible D gene (5 bases). This CDR3 contains 15 residues. CDR1 MGHRA and CDR2 YSYEKL come from the germline V gene. Trimming left V 1 base short and J 7 bases short, with 14 bases between. The CDR3 region has the DNA TGCGCCAGCAGCCAAGGGCTAGGGGTGGGACAGCCCCAGCATTTT. This gives the protein CASSQGLGVGQPQHF.

The chain combines TRBV30 with TRBJ1-5; TRBD1 matches at 9 bases. CDR3 size: 15 residues. Looked up from germline, CDR1 is GTSNPN and CDR2 is SVGIG (reference sequence). V was pared by 0 bases and J by 4 bases, with 4 bases of the junction left unmatched. CDR3 in DNA: TGTGCCTGGAGTGTACAGGGGGCGGTGAATCAGCCCCAGCATTTT. Translated, it gives CAWSVQGAVNQPQHF.

This chain joins TRBV24-1 and TRBJ2-3; TRBD2 matches 8 bases. With V trimmed by 3 bases and J by 2 bases, 3 bases remained unmatched. The length of the CDR3 is 15 residues. Germline loops: CDR1 KGHDR, CDR2 SFDVKD. DNA of the CDR3: TGTGCCACCAGTGATCCGGGAGGGTCCACAGATACGCAGTATTTT. Translated: CATSDPGGSTDTQYF.

V usage is TRBV4-1 and J usage is TRBJ1-5; a possible D gene is TRBD1 (6 bases). Per the germline V gene, CDR1 is MGHRA and CDR2 is YSYEKL. V shed 5 bases and J shed 7 bases, with 15 bases lying between them. The length of the CDR3 is 14 residues. The CDR3 loop reads CASSFTGSAQPQHF. CDR3 in DNA: TGCGCCAGCAGCTTTACAGGGTCAGCACAGCCCCAGCATTTT.

Turning to this clone: The sample carries other DNA sequences with the same CDR3. The chain employs TRBV9 and TRBJ1-1; D not resolved. The CDR3 sequence is 13 residues long. V shed 0 bases and J shed 2 bases, with 5 bases lying between them. Per germline, CDR1 SGDLS and CDR2 YYNGEE. Here the CDR3 reads CASSVGANTEAFF. Here the CDR3 DNA reads TGTGCCAGCAGCGTAGGAGCTAACACTGAAGCTTTCTTT.

The genes are TRBV7-9 and TRBJ2-6; 9 nucleotides align to TRBD1. V was clipped by 5 bases and J by 4 bases; unmatched bases: 3. The germline V gene has CDR1 SEHNR and CDR2 FQNEAQ (reference sequence). CDR3 length: 15 amino acids. The CDR3 here is CASSGTGTGANVLTF. CDR3 in DNA: TGTGCCAGCAGCGGGACAGGGACCGGGGCCAACGTCCTGACTTTC.

J is TRBJ2-5 and V is TRBV28; no clear D gene. CDR3 size: 15 residues. Trimming removed 6 bases from V and 1 base from J, with 15 bases in between. Per germline, CDR1 MDHEN and CDR2 SYDVKM. For the CDR3, the DNA is TGTGCCAGCAGCCTACTATCAGACCGCCAAGAGACCCAGTACTTC. This gives the protein CASSLLSDRQETQYF.

Only a few counts were recorded for this clone. The chain links TRBV5-1 to TRBJ2-7; TRBD1 is a possible D gene (5 bases). Germline assignment: CDR1 SGHRS and CDR2 YFSETQ. The V gene lost 0 bases and the J gene lost 6 bases, with 10 bases spanning the gap. The CDR3 is 13 amino acids. The CDR3 nucleotides are TGCGCCAGCAGCTTGGATTGGGGCCGCGAGCAGTACTTC. It is translated as CASSLDWGREQYF.

The V and J genes are TRBV4-1 and TRBJ2-1; 12 bases fit TRBD2. Germline V gene data show CDR1 as MGHRA and CDR2 as YSYEKL. The CDR3 totals 17 residues. V shed 1 base and J 6 bases; nucleotides not matched to a gene: 7. In DNA form, the CDR3 reads TGCGCCAGCAGCCAAGGCCCGCTAGCGGGGGGGCTCAATGAGCAGTTCTTC. This gives the protein CASSQGPLAGGLNEQFF.

The V gene is TRBV19, the J gene TRBJ1-5; D call uncertain. Looked up from germline, CDR1 is LNHDA and CDR2 is SQIVND (reference sequence). There are 12 residues in the CDR3. Trimming left V 3 bases short and J 4 bases short, with 4 bases between. CDR3 in amino acids: CASSIINQPQHF. The CDR3 DNA follows: TGTGCCAGTAGTATTATTAATCAGCCCCAGCATTTT.

The rearrangement links TRBV18 to TRBJ2-7, with TRBD2 matching over 7 bases. After removal of 2 bases from V and 9 bases from J, the junction contained 7 bases not matched to a gene. CDR1 and CDR2 from the germline V gene are KGHSH and LQKENI. The CDR3 is 13 amino acids. The CDR3: CASSPGGGLAQYF. CDR3 DNA sequence: TGTGCCAGCTCACCAGGGGGGGGATTGGCGCAGTACTTC.

This clone was found a few times. The rearrangement uses TRBV2 and TRBJ2-2, with D possibly matching TRBD2 (5 bases). Germline assignment: CDR1 SNHLY and CDR2 FYNNEI. The CDR3 totals 14 residues. V gave up 6 bases and J gave up 5 bases, with 13 bases separating them. The CDR3 DNA reads TGTGCCAGCAGGGTGCTAGGCGGGACCGGGGAGCTGTTTTTT. It translates to CASRVLGGTGELFF.

The chain combines TRBV7-9 with TRBJ2-2; TRBD2 is a possible D gene (7 bases). Trimming cost V 4 bases and J 6 bases, with 21 bases left between them. The germline CDR1 and CDR2 sequences are SEHNR and FQNEAQ (reference sequence). The CDR3 totals 17 residues. CDR3 nucleotides: TGTGCCAGCAGCTCTAAAACGGGGGGCGAATCCTCCGGGGAGCTGTTTTTT. Translating it yields CASSSKTGGESSGELFF.

V is TRBV19 and J is TRBJ2-1; 10 positions match TRBD1. With 3 bases clipped from V and 8 bases from J, the junction kept 7 bases outside the gene matches. The CDR3 is 15 amino acids. Germline V gene data show CDR1 as LNHDA and CDR2 as SQIVND (reference sequence). The CDR3 DNA follows: TGTGCCAGTAGTATCCGGGACAGGGGACTCGATGAGCAGTTCTTC. Translated: CASSIRDRGLDEQFF.

The chain combines TRBV6-4 with TRBJ1-6, with 10 bases aligning to TRBD1. The J segment lost 8 bases and the V segment lost 9 bases, leaving 7 bases of the junction unmatched. The CDR3 covers 14 residues. The germline V gene encodes CDR1 MRHNA and CDR2 SNTAGT. The CDR3 spells CARKTGGEDSPLHF. In DNA, the CDR3 is TGTGCCAGAAAGACAGGGGGCGAGGATTCACCCCTCCACTTT.

The chain recombines TRBV4-2 with TRBJ1-5; TRBD1 aligns across 10 bases. Germline V CDR1 and CDR2: LGHNA, YNFKEQ. With 6 bases clipped from V and 1 base from J, the junction kept 9 bases outside the gene matches. The CDR3 totals 17 residues. CDR3 nucleotide sequence: TGTGCCAGCAGTCTCGGGACAGGGGCAGGGAGCAATCAGCCCCAGCATTTT. This codes for CASSLGTGAGSNQPQHF.

V is TRBV27 and J is TRBJ1-5, with no clear D. This CDR3 is built from 14 residues. Trimming removed 6 bases from V and 1 base from J, with 10 bases in between. Germline V CDR1 and CDR2: MNHEY, SMNVEV (reference sequence). The CDR3 nucleotides are TGTGCCAGCAGGGAGGGTTTAAGCAATCAGCCCCAGCATTTT. Protein product: CASREGLSNQPQHF.

V usage is TRBV6-6 and J usage is TRBJ1-1, with 7 nucleotides matching TRBD1. The germline V gene has CDR1 MNHNY and CDR2 SVGAGI (reference sequence). The junction had 5 bases not matched to a gene; V was cut back by 2 bases and J by 8 bases. The CDR3 length is 13 residues. The CDR3 DNA follows: TGTGCCAGCAGTTACGTGGGACAGTCCGAAGCTTTCTTT. Its translation: CASSYVGQSEAFF.